This TCR beta chain was documented in a study of blood T cell repertoires in COVID-19. Study background: From T cells, B-cell-depleted T cells, or PBMCs came the material, which was cDNA or gDNA.

V lost 0 bases, J lost 6 bases, and 15 bases lay in between. The CDR3 has 16 amino acids. Germline assignment: CDR1 MNHEY and CDR2 SVGEGT. Libraries were prepared by immunoSEQ multiplex PCR; TCRdb keeps only in-frame clonotypes and omits some of them. The sample consists of 250,000 to 350,000 clones, roughly 80% of them appearing once. Sequencing used peripheral blood. The gene calls are TRBV6-2 or TRBV6-3 and TRBJ1-5; D perhaps matches TRBD1 (5 bases). The sequence was obtained from a person in their 70s with COVID-19, enrolled during active disease. The CDR3, as DNA: TGTGCCAGCAGTTACTCGGGCACCCTCGGGGGTCAGCCCCAGCATTTT. Amino acid sequence: CASSYSGTLGGQPQHF.